The following is a T cell receptor (beta chain) sequence with its context. The antigen remains unidentified. The germline V gene has CDR1 SGHTA and CDR2 FQGNSA. CDR3 size: 12 residues. The germline V and J ends were trimmed by 2 bases and 5 bases, with 6 bases remaining between them. This specimen belongs to a study of cytomegalovirus exposure and HLA in healthy donors. Findings and caveats of the study: Sequencing depth across donors, presence/absence analyses assumed, was roughly uniform. Later, an analysis found that common viral pathogens appeared to be linked with several of the most significant clusters. Whilst most TCR sequences proved rare, a subset of public TCRs occurred across many donors.

PCR amplification relied on 60 Vbeta primers (plus 13 Jbeta primers). This table comes from immunoSEQ multiplex PCR, and its TCRdb copy is limited to in-frame clones, with some not included. The table shows some 200,000 clones, with roughly 80% occurring only once. Donors likely had unrecorded immune exposures despite being nominally healthy when sampled. The sequenced sample was PBMCs. J is TRBJ1-2 and V is TRBV7-2; TRBD1 might be the D (5 bases). The receptor's source is a woman under 30 in good health and CMV-seronegative. CDR3 residues: CASSLRGYGYTF. CDR3 coding DNA: TGTGCCAGCAGCTTACGGGGGTATGGCTACACCTTC. The variable domain in full, completed from reference TRBV7-2 and TRBJ1-2, reads GAGVSQSPSNKVTEKGKDVELRCDPISGHTALYWYRQSLGQGLEFLIYFQGNSAPDKSGLPSDRFSAERTGGSVSTLTIQRTQQEDSAVYLCASSLRGYGYTFGSGTRLTVV.